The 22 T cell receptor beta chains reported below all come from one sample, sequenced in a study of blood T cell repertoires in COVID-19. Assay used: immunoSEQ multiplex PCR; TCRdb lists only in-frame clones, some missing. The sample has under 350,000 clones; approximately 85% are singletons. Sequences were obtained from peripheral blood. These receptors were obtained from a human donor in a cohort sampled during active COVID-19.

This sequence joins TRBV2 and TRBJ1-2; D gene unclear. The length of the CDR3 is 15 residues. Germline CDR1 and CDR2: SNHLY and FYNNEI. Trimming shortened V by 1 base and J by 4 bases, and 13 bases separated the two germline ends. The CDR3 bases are TGTGCCAGCAGTGAAGAAGTCTCCACTCCCTATGGCTACACCTTC. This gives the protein CASSEEVSTPYGYTF.

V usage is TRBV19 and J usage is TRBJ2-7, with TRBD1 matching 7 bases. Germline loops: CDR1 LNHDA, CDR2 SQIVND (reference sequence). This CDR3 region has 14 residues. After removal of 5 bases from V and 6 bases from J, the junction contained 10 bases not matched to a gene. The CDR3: CASSLTGFDSEQYF. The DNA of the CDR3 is TGTGCCAGTAGTCTGACAGGGTTCGACTCCGAGCAGTACTTC.

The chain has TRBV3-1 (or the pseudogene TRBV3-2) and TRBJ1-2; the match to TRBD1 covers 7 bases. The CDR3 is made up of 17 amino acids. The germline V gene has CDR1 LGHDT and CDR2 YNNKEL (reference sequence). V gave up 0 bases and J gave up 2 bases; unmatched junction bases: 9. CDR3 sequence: CASSQEWDQTGNYGYTF. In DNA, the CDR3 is TGTGCCAGCAGCCAAGAATGGGACCAGACAGGGAACTATGGCTACACCTTC.

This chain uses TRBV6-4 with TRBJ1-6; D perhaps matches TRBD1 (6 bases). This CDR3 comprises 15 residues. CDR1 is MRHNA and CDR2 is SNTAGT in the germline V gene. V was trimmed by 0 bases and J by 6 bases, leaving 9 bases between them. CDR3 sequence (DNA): TGTGCCAGCAGTGACTCTTCCAGGGGTAATTCACCCCTCCACTTT. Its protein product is CASSDSSRGNSPLHF.

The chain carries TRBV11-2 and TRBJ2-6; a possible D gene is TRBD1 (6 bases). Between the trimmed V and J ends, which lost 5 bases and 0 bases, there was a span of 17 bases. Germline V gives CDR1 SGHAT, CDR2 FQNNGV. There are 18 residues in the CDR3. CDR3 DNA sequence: TGTGCCAGCAGCCCCACTTGGGGACAAAGCTCTGGGGCCAACGTCCTGACTTTC. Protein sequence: CASSPTWGQSSGANVLTF.

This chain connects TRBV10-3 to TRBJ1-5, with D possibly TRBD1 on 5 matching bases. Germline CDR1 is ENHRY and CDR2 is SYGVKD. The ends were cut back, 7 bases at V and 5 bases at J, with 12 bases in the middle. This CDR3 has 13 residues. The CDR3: CAIKRTRDQPQHF. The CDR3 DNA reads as TGTGCCATCAAGAGGACACGGGATCAGCCCCAGCATTTT.

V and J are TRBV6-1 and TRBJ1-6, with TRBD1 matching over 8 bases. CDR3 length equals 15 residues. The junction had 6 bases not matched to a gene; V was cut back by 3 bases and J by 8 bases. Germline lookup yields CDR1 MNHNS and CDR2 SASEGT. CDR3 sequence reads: CASSDAGGLDSPLHF. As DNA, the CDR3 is TGTGCCAGCAGTGATGCAGGGGGCTTAGATTCACCCCTCCACTTT.

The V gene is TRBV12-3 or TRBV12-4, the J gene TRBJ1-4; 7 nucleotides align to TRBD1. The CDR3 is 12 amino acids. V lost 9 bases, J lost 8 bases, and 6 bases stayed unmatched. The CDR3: CASNRGREKLFF. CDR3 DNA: TGTGCCAGTAACAGGGGAAGGGAAAAACTGTTTTTT.

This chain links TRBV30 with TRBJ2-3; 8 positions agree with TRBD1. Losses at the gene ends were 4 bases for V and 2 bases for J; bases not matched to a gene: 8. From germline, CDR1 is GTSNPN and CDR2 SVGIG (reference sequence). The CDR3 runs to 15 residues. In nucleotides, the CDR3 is TGTGCCTGGACCCTTGGACAGGGTATCACAGATACGCAGTATTTT. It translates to CAWTLGQGITDTQYF.

The CDR3 region is CASRGPGDEAFF. CDR3 coding DNA: TGTGCCAGTCGCGGGCCCGGAGATGAAGCTTTCTTT. The rearrangement joins TRBV12-3 or TRBV12-4 to TRBJ1-1, with D hard to call. Trimming left V 9 bases short and J 7 bases short, with 15 bases between. This CDR3 comprises 12 residues.

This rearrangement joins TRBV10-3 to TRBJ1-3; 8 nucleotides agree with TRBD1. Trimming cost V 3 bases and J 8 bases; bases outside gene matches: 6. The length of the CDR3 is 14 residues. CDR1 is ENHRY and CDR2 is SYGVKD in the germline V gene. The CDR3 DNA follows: TGTGCCATCAGTGAAGACAGGGGTTCGGACACCATATATTTT. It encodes CAISEDRGSDTIYF.

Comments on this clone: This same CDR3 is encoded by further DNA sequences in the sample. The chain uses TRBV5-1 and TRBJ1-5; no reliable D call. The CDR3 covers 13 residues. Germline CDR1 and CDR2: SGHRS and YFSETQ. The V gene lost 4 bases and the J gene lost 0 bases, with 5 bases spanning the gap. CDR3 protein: CASSLYSNQPQHF. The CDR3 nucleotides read TGCGCCAGCAGCCTCTATAGCAATCAGCCCCAGCATTTT.

This chain's CDR3 is CASSYQGARDSPLHF. For the CDR3, the DNA is TGTGCCAGCAGCTACCAGGGGGCTAGAGATTCACCCCTCCACTTT. The V gene is TRBV2, the J gene TRBJ1-6, with 8 bases matching TRBD1. CDR3 length equals 15 residues. V shed 6 bases and J 8 bases; nucleotides not matched to a gene: 9. Per the germline V gene, CDR1 is SNHLY and CDR2 is FYNNEI.

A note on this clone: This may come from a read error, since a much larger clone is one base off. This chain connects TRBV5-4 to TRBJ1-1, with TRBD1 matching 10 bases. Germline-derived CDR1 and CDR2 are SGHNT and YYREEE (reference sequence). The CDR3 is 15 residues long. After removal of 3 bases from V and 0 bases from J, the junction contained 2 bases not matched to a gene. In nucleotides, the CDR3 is TGTGCCAGCAGCTCGACAGGGGGCTTGAACACTGAAGCTTTCTTT. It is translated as CASSSTGGLNTEAFF.

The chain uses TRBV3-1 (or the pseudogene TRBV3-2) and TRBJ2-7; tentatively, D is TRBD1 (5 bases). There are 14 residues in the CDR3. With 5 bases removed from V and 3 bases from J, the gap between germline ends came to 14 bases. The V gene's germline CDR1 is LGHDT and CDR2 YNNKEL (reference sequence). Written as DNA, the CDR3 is TGTGCCAGCAGCATACGACAGTCAGGCTACGAGCAGTACTTC. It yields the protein CASSIRQSGYEQYF.

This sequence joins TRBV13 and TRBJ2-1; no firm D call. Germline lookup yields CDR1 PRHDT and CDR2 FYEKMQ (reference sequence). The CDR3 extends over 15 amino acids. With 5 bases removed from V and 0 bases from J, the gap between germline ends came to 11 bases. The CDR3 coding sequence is TGTGCCAGCAGCCCCTTCCCCAGCTCCTACAATGAGCAGTTCTTC. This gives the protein CASSPFPSSYNEQFF.

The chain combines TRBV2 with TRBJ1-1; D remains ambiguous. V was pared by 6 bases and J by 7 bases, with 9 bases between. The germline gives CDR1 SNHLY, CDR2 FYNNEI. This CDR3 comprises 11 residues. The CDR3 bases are TGTGCCAGCAGCCAGAAAATTGAAGCTTTCTTT. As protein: CASSQKIEAFF.

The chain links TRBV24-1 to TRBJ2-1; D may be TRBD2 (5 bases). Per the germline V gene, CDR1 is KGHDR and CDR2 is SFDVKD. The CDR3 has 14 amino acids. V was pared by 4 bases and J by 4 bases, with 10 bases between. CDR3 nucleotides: TGTGCCACCAGTGAGGGCGGACTGTACAATGAGCAGTTCTTC. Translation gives CATSEGGLYNEQFF.

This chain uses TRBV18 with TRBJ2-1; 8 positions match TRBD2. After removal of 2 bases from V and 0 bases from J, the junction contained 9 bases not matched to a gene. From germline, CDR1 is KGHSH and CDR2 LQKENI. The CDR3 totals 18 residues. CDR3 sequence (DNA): TGTGCCAGCTCACCAAAGCTTAGCGGGGCGAGCTCCTACAATGAGCAGTTCTTC. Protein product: CASSPKLSGASSYNEQFF.

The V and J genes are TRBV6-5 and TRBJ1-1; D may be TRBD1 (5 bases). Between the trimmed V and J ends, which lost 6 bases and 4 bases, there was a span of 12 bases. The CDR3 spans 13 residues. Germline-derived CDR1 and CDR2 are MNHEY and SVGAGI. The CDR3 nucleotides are TGTGCCAGCAGCCAGGGATCTCGCACTGAAGCTTTCTTT. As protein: CASSQGSRTEAFF.

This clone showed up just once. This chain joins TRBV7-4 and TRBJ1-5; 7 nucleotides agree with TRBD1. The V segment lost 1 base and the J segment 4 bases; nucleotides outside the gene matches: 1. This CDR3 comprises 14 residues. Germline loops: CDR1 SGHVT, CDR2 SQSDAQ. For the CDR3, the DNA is TGTGCCAGCAGCTTAGTCAGGGGGAATCAGCCCCAGCATTTT. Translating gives CASSLVRGNQPQHF.

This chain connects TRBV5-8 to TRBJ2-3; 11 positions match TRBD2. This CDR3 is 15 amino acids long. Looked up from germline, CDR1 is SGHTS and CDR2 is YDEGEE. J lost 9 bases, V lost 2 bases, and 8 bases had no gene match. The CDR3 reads CASSFSGGASPTQYF. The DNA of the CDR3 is TGTGCCAGCAGCTTTAGCGGGGGGGCGAGCCCCACGCAGTATTTT.